The sequence of this T cell receptor beta chain was determined in a study of Graves' ophthalmopathy and Graves' hyperthyroidism. About the research overall: Samples of peripheral blood were obtained at initial diagnosis, prior to treatment of any kind. Study-wide results and limits: In blood appeared most of the expanded thyroid clonotypes whose frequency exceeded 0.001.

Ten or more counts support this clonotype. Its antigen is not known. Ophthalmopathic donors had moderate-to-severe activity, CAS ≥3 and NOSPECS ≥4, with disease that had lasted under 3 months. Beta-chain TCR CDR3 regions were amplified from RNA transcripts. HTBI primers primed a first-round RT-PCR, and a second-round multiplex PCR followed. TCRdb re-analysed the multiplex PCR reads in MiXCR, keeping a single row per CDR3 protein. The profile shows some 750,000 distinct CDR3 sequences, 40% of them singletons. Sequenced material: peripheral blood. This TCR was sampled from an adult man with Graves' ophthalmopathy.

CDR3: CASTPQGGRSPLHF. The CDR3 coding sequence is TGTGCCAGTACACCCCAGGGAGGCCGATCACCCCTCCACTTT. J is TRBJ1-6 and V is TRBV19, with D possibly being TRBD1 (5 bases). With 7 bases removed from V and 10 bases from J, the gap between germline ends came to 17 bases. Germline V gene data show CDR1 as LNHDA and CDR2 as SQIVND (reference sequence). The CDR3 sequence is 14 residues long.